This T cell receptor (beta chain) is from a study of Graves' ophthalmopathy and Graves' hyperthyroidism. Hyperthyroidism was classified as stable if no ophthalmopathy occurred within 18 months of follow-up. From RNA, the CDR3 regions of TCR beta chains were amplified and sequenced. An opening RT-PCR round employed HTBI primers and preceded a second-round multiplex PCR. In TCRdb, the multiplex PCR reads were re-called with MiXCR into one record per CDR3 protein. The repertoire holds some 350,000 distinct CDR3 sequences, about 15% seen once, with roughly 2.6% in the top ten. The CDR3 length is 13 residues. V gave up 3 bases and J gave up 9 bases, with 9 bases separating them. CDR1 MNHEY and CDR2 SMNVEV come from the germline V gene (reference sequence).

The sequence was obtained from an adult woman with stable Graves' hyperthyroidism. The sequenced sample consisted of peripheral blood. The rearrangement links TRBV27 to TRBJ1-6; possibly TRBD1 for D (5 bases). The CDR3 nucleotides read TGTGCCAGCAGTTTGCCGGGACTTTCACCCCTCCACTTT. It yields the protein CASSLPGLSPLHF.